The sequence of this T cell receptor beta chain was determined in a study of identical twins' blood T cells. TCRdb redid the calling of the 5' RACE reads with MiXCR, one entry per CDR3 protein. The sample shows 350,000 to 400,000 distinct CDR3 sequences, 25% to 35% of them seen only once. V gave up 6 bases and J gave up 4 bases, with 13 bases separating them. The V gene's germline CDR1 is DFQATT and CDR2 SNEGSKA (reference sequence). CDR3 length: 13 residues. The three twin pairs were reared together, likely meeting the same infections. This clonotype was obtained from a woman aged 18 to 55 in good health. Sequenced: PBMCs. The chain is built from TRBV20-1 and TRBJ2-1; D remains ambiguous. The CDR3, as DNA: TGCAGTGCCGGACGCACCAATTACAATGAGCAGTTCTTC. Amino acid sequence: CSAGRTNYNEQFF.